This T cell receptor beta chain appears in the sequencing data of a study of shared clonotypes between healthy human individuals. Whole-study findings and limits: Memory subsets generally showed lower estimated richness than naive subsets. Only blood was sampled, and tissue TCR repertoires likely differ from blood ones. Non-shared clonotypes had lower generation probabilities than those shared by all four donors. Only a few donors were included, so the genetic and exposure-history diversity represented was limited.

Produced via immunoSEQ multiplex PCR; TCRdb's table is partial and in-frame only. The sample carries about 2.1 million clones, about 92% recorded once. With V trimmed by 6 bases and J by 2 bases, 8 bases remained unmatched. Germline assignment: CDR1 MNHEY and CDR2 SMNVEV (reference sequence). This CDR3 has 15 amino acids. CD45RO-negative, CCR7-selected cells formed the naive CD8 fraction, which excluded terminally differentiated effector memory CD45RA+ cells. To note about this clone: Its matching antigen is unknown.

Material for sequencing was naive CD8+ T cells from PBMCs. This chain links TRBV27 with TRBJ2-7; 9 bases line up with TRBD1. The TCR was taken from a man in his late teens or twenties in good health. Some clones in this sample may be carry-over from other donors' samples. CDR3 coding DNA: TGTGCCAGCAGCCCCATCGGGACAGGGACCTACGAGCAGTACTTC. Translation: CASSPIGTGTYEQYF.